Sequencing of this T cell receptor beta chain was carried out in a study of blood T cell repertoires in COVID-19. On the study more broadly: Specimens from acute and convalescent COVID-19 originated in the United States, Italy and Spain. PBMCs, B-cell-depleted T cells, or T cells were the source of the cDNA or gDNA that made up the material.

Authors' processing steps: Estimation of nucleated cell counts relied on the amplification of reference gene primers. Sequencing was performed with immunoSEQ multiplex PCR; in TCRdb, only in-frame clones are kept and a portion is missing. That table is the source of V, J and clone size, and D and trimming were worked out from the DNA. The profile shows about 46,000 clones, roughly 88% of them singletons. Germline lookup yields CDR1 LGHDT and CDR2 YNNKEL (reference sequence). With V trimmed by 4 bases and J by 0 bases, 5 bases remained unmatched. The length of the CDR3 is 15 residues. This receptor was identified in a human donor in a cohort sampled during active COVID-19. The donor label of this sample is uncertain. What was sequenced was peripheral blood. V gene TRBV3-1 (or the pseudogene TRBV3-2) combines with J gene TRBJ2-5, with TRBD1 matching over 7 bases. The CDR3 sequence: CASSLTQGNQETQYF. CDR3 nucleotide sequence: TGTGCCAGCAGCCTAACACAGGGGAACCAAGAGACCCAGTACTTC.